This T cell receptor beta chain was found in a study of shared T cell receptors in the human thymus. Regarding this clone: One end of the junction is discordant with germline, which a read error may explain.

The table came from immunoSEQ multiplex PCR; TCRdb's copy has only in-frame clones and leaves some out. The table records some 400,000 clones, approximately 95% of them present only once. The germline V gene has CDR1 LNHDA and CDR2 SQIVND (reference sequence). The CDR3 sequence is 14 residues long. Sequencing was done on a sample of thymocytes. The clonotype was recovered from a human donor. The chain links TRBV19 to TRBJ2-1; TRBD2 is a possible D gene (6 bases). The DNA of the CDR3 is TGTGTCAGTAATTCGCGGGGTAAGTCCAATGAGCAGTTCTTC. Translating gives CVSNSRGKSNEQFF. The variable domain in full, completed from reference TRBV19 and TRBJ2-1, reads DGGITQSPKYLFRKEGQNVTLSCEQNLNHDAMYWYRQDPGQGLRLIYYSQIVNDFQKGDIAEGYSVSREKKESFPLTVTSAQKNPTAFYLCVSNSRGKSNEQFFGPGTRLTVL.